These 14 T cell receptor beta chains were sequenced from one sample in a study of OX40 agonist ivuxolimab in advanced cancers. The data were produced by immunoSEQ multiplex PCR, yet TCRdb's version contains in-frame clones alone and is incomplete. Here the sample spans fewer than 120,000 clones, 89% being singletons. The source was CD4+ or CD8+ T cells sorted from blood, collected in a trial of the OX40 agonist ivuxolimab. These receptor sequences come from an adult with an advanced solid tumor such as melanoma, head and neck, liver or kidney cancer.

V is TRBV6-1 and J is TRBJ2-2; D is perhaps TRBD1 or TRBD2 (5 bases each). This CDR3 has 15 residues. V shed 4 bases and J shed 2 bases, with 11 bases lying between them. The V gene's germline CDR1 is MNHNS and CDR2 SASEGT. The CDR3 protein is CASSVGTVNTGELFF. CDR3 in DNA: TGTGCCAGCAGTGTCGGGACGGTAAACACCGGGGAGCTGTTTTTT.

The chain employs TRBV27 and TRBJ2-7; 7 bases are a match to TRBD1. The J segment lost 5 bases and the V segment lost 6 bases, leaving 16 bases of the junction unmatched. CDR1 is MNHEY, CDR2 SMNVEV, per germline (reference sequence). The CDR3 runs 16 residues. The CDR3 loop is CASSPFRDRSTDEQYF. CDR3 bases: TGTGCCAGCAGCCCCTTCCGGGACAGATCAACCGACGAGCAGTACTTC.

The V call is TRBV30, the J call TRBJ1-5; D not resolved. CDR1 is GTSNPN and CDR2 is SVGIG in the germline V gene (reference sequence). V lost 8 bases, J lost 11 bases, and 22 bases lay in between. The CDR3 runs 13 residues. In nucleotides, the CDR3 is TGTGCCCTCAGCGTCGGTACTAGGAGCTCCCAGCATTTT. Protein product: CALSVGTRSSQHF.

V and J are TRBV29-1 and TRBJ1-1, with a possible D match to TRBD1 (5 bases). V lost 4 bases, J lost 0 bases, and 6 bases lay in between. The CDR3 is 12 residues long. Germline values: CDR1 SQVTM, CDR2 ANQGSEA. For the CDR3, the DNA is TGCAGCGTTGCAGGGTTGAACACTGAAGCTTTCTTT. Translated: CSVAGLNTEAFF.

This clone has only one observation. Written as DNA, the CDR3 is TGTGCCAGCAGTTCCCCTGCCACGGATGGAAACACCATATATTTT. It translates to CASSSPATDGNTIYF. The chain links TRBV5-4 to TRBJ1-3, with D unresolved. The CDR3 spans 15 residues. The germline gives CDR1 SGHNT, CDR2 YYREEE (reference sequence). Trimming shortened V by 5 bases and J by 3 bases, and 15 bases separated the two germline ends.

CDR3 region: CASTKGGLVEAFF. Here the CDR3 DNA reads TGTGCCAGCACTAAAGGGGGGCTGGTTGAAGCTTTCTTT. The chain couples TRBV25-1 to TRBJ1-1, with a weak D call TRBD1 (6 bases). V was cut by 7 bases and J by 7 bases, with 16 bases left in between. Germline V CDR1 and CDR2: MGHDK, SYGVNS. There are 13 residues in the CDR3.

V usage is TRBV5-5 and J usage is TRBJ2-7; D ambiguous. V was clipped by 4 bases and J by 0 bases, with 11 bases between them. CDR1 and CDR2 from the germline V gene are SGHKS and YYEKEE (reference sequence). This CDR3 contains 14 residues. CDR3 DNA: TGTGCCAGCAGCCACCCATTGAGCTCCTACGAGCAGTACTTC. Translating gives CASSHPLSSYEQYF.

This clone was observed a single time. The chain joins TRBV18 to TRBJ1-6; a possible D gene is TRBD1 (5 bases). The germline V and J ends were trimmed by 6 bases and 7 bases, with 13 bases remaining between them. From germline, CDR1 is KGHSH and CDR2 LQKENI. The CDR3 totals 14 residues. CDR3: CASSPKGRNSPLHF. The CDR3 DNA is TGTGCCAGCTCTCCCAAGGGGCGAAATTCACCCCTCCACTTT.

The DNA of the CDR3 is TGTGCCAGCAGTCGACTAGCGGGGGGCTTCGAGCAGTACTTC. This translates into CASSRLAGGFEQYF. The V call is TRBV6-6, the J call TRBJ2-7, with TRBD2 matching 13 bases. Germline CDR1 MNHNY, CDR2 SVGAGI (reference sequence). V lost 5 bases and J lost 6; bases outside the gene matches: 4. The CDR3 loop spans 14 amino acids.

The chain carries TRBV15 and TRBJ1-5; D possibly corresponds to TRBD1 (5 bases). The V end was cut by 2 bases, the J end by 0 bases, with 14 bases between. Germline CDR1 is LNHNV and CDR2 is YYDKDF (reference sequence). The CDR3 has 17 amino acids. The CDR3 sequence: CATSRPGTFHSNQPQHF. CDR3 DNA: TGTGCCACCAGCAGACCGGGGACGTTCCATAGCAATCAGCCCCAGCATTTT. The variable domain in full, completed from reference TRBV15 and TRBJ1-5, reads DAMVIQNPRYQVTQFGKPVTLSCSQTLNHNVMYWYQQKSSQAPKLLFHYYDKDFNNEADTPDNFQSRRPNTSFCFLDIRSPGLGDTAMYLCATSRPGTFHSNQPQHFGDGTRLSIL.

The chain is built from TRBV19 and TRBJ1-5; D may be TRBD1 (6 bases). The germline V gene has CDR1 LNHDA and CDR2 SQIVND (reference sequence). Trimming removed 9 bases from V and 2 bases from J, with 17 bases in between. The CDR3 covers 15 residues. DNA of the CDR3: TGTGCCAGCGTACAGGGCCCTCGGGGCAATCAGCCCCAGCATTTT. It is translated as CASVQGPRGNQPQHF.

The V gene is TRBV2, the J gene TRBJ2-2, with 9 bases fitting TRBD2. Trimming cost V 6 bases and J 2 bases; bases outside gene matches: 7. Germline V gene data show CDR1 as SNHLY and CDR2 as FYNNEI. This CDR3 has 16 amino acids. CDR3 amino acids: CASRGRLAANTGELFF. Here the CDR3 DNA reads TGTGCCAGCAGGGGCCGACTAGCGGCTAACACCGGGGAGCTGTTTTTT.

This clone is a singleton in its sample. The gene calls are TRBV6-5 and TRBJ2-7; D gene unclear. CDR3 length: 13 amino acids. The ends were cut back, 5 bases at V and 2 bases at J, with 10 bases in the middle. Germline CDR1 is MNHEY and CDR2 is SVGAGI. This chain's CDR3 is CASSPREAYEQYF. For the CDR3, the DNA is TGTGCCAGCAGTCCCCGAGAAGCCTACGAGCAGTACTTC.

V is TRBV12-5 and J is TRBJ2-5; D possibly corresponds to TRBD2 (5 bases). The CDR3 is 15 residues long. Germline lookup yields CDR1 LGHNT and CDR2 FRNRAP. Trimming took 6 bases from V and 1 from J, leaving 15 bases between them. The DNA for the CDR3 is TGTGCTAGTGGCCCCTTAGGACTGGGCCAAGAGACCCAGTACTTC. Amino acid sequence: CASGPLGLGQETQYF.